This T cell receptor (beta chain) stems from a study of T cell responses to AZD1222 COVID-19 vaccine. The study, taken as a whole, reports: Repertoires were obtained solely post-peak T cell response.

Trimming removed 2 bases from V and 5 bases from J, with 12 bases in between. Per germline, CDR1 KGHDR and CDR2 SFDVKD. The CDR3 has 15 amino acids. The assay was immunoSEQ multiplex PCR, and TCRdb's table has in-frame clones only and misses some. The sample lists about 130,000 clones, over 75% occurring once. About this clone itself: Antigen unknown.

The sequence was obtained from an adult in good health. Specimen: peripheral blood, collected on day 0 of AZD1222 vaccination. The chain links TRBV24-1 to TRBJ2-1; D is perhaps TRBD1 (6 bases). CDR3 nucleotide sequence: TGTGCCACCAGTGATTCCAGGACAGCCAACAATGAGCAGTTCTTC. Protein sequence: CATSDSRTANNEQFF.